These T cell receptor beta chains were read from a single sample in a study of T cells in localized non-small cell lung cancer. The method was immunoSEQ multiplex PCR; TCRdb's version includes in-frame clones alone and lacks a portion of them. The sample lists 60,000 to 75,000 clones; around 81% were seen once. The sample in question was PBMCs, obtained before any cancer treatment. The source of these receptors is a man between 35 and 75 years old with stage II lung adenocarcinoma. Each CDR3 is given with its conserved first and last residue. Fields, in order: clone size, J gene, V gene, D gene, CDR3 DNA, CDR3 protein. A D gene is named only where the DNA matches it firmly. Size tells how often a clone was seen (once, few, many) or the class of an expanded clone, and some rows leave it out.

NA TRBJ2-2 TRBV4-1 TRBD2 TGCGCCAGCAGCCAAGACATCCTGACTAGCGGGAGAAAGGAGCTGTTTTTT CASSQDILTSGRKELFF
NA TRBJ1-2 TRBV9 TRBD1 TGTGCCAGCAGCGAGTGGGAAGGGACAGAATCTAACTATGGCTACACCTTC CASSEWEGTESNYGYTF
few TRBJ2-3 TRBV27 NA TGTGCAACAGCGCTGGGTGCTAGCACAGATACGCAGTATTTT CATALGASTDTQYF
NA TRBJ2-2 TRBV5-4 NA TGTGCCAGCAGCTTGGGTGGGGTCTACACCGGGGAGCTGTTTTTT CASSLGGVYTGELFF
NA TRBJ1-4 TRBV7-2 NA TGTGCCAGCAGCTTAGCGGGACATTTAGTCGGAAAACTGTTTTTT CASSLAGHLVGKLFF
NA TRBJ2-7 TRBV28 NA TGTGCCAGCAGTTTAACCCAGGGGGGAGCGGACGAGCAGTACTTC CASSLTQGGADEQYF
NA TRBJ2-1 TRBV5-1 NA TGCGCCAGCAGCTTGGCGGATAATGAGCAGTTCTTC CASSLADNEQFF
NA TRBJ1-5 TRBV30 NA TGTGCCTGGAGCGCGGATAGCAATCAGCCCCAGCATTTT CAWSADSNQPQHF
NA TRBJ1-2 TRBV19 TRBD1 TGTGCCAGTAGTCCGGGACAGGGGGCGCGTAGCTATGGCTACACCTTC CASSPGQGARSYGYTF
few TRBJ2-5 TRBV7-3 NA TGTGCCAGCAGCCCTACGGGAGCGGCAGGGGAGACCCAGTACTTC CASSPTGAAGETQYF
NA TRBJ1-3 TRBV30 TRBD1 TGTGCCTGGAGTAGGACAGGGAACGTGGGAAACACCATATATTTT CAWSRTGNVGNTIYF
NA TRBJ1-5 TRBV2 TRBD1 TGTGCCAGCAGCCGGGACAGTAGGTTCAATCAGCCCCAGCATTTT CASSRDSRFNQPQHF
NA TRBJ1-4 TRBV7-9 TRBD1 TGTGCCAGCAGCTTAGGGTCCGGGACAGGCAATGAAAAACTGTTTTTT CASSLGSGTGNEKLFF
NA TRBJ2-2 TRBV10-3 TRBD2 TGTGCCATCACCTCAGGACTAGCGGAGGGGGACACCGGGGAGCTGTTTTTT CAITSGLAEGDTGELFF
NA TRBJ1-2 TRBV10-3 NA TGTGCCATCACGTCGAGTACCGACAGCTATGGCTACACCTTC CAITSSTDSYGYTF
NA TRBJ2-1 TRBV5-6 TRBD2 TGTGCCAGCAGCCCCGGGACTAGCGGGTCCTACAATGAGCAGTTCTTC CASSPGTSGSYNEQFF
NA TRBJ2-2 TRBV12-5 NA TGTGCTAGTACTTTCACCGGGGAGCTGTTTTTT CASTFTGELFF
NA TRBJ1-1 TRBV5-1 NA TGCGCCAGCAGCTTAAGTGTGATAGGAAACACTGAAGCTTTCTTT CASSLSVIGNTEAFF
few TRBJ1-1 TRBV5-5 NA TGTGCCAGCAGCTTAATTCGAGACACTGAAGCTTTCTTT CASSLIRDTEAFF
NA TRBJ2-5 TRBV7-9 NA TGTGCCAGCAGCTTAGCGAGCGAGACCCAGTACTTC CASSLASETQYF
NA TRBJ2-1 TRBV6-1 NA TGTGCCAGCAGTGAATCGGGGGAGTGGTACAATGAGCAGTTCTTC CASSESGEWYNEQFF
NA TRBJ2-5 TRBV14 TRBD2 TGTGCCAGCAGCCAAGATCTTGTACTAGCGGGAGGTACCCAGTACTTC CASSQDLVLAGGTQYF
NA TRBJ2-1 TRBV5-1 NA TGCGCCAGCAGCTTGAGCTATCGGTCCAACAATGAGCAGTTCTTC CASSLSYRSNNEQFF
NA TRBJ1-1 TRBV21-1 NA TGTGCCAGCAGCAAAGGGACGGATAACACTGAAGCTTTCTTT CASSKGTDNTEAFF
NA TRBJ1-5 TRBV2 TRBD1 TGTGCCAGCAGTGGTGGGACAGGTATAAGTCAGCCCCAGCATTTT CASSGGTGISQPQHF
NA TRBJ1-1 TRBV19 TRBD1 TGTGCCAGTAGCGACAGGGGGCTTACTGAAGCTTTCTTT CASSDRGLTEAFF
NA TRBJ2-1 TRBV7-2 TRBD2 TGTGCCAGCATCCGAGGACTAGCGGGAGGCAATGAGCAGTTCTTC CASIRGLAGGNEQFF
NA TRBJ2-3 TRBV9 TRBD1 TGTGCCAGCAGCGTAGAACCCCTCAGGGGGCGGAGGACAGATACGCAGTATTTT CASSVEPLRGRRTDTQYF
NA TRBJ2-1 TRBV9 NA TGTGCCAGCAGCGTAGACAGTTGGGGTGAGCAGTTCTTC CASSVDSWGEQFF
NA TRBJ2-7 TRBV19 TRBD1 TGTGCCAGTAGTATCTATACAGGGGATCACGAGCAGTACTTC CASSIYTGDHEQYF
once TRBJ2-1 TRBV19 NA TGTGCCAGTACCACCTCGAATGAGATTCTCAACAATGAGCAGTTCTTC CASTTSNEILNNEQFF
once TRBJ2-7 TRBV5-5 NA TGTGCCAGCAGCCCCGTTGAGGACTACGAGCAGTACTTC CASSPVEDYEQYF
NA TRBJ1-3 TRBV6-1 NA TGTGCCAGCAGCCGGAGGGTAAACACCATATATTTT CASSRRVNTIYF
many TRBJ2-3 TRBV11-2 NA TGTGCCAGCAGCTTAGAAGTCGGAGGGAGTAGCACAGATACGCAGTATTTT CASSLEVGGSSTDTQYF
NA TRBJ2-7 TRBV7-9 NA TGTGCCAGCAGCTTATCAGTTGACAGTACTATTTCCTACGAGCAGTACTTC CASSLSVDSTISYEQYF
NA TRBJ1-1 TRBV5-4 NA TGTGCCAGCAGCTTGGCAATGAGGGGATCAGAAGCTTTCTTT CASSLAMRGSEAFF
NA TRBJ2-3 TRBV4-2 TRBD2 TGTGCCAGCAGCCAAGAGAGGGGAGCGGGAGCAGATACGCAGTATTTT CASSQERGAGADTQYF
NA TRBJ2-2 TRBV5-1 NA TGCGCCAGCAGCTTGGCACCCGGACAAAACACCGGGGAGCTGTTTTTT CASSLAPGQNTGELFF
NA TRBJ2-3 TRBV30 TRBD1 TGTGCCTGGAGAACAGGGGCGACTAGCACAGATACGCAGTATTTT CAWRTGATSTDTQYF
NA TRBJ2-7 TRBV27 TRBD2 TGTGCCAGCAGTTTATCCGGGACTAGCGGGACAAGGCCCTACGAGCAGTACTTC CASSLSGTSGTRPYEQYF
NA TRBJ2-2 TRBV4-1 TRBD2 TGCGCCAGCAGCCAGAGGGATGGACTAGCGGGACCGGGGGAGCTGTTTTTT CASSQRDGLAGPGELFF
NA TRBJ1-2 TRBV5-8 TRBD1 TGTGCCAGCAGCTTAAGGGGTCGACAGGGGGCGGACTATGGCTACACCTTC CASSLRGRQGADYGYTF
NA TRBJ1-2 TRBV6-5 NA TGTGCCAGCAGTCCACAGCCTAACTATGGCTACACCTTC CASSPQPNYGYTF
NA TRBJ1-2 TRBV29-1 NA TGCAGCGTTGAAGATGCCGGACACCGCTATGGCTACACCTTC CSVEDAGHRYGYTF
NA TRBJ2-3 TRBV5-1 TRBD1 TGCGCCAGCAGCCAAGACAGGGGCGTAGATACGCAGTATTTT CASSQDRGVDTQYF
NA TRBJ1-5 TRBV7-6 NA TGTGCCAGCAGCTTACGGCTAGATCAGCCCCAGCATTTT CASSLRLDQPQHF
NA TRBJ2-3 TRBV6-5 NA TGTGCCAGCAGTCTCCGAGGGATCAGCACAGATACGCAGTATTTT CASSLRGISTDTQYF
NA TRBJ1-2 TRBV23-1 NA TGCGCCAGCAGTCATTCGGGAGAAGGGGAAGATGGCTACACCTTC CASSHSGEGEDGYTF
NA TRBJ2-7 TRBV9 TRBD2 TGTGCCAGCAGCGTAGGGGCTAGCGGGGAAAACGAGCAGTACTTC CASSVGASGENEQYF
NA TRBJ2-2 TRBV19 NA TGTGCCAGTAGTATAAGTGGGGGCTCGGGCACCGGGGAGCTGTTTTTT CASSISGGSGTGELFF
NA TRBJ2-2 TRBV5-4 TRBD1 TGTGCCAGCAGCCAATCCCAGGGGGCGAACACCGGGGAGCTGTTTTTT CASSQSQGANTGELFF
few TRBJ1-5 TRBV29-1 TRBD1 TGCAGCGTGCTAGACAGGGAGGGCAATCAGCCCCAGCATTTT CSVLDREGNQPQHF
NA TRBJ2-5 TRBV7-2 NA TGTGCCAGCAGCTTGAGGGCAAGAGAGACCCAGTACTTC CASSLRARETQYF
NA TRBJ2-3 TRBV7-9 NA TGTGCCAGCAGCGCCGGGACCGTCTGGGCGCAGTATTTT CASSAGTVWAQYF
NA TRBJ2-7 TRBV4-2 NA TGTGCCAGCAGCCGGCACCACGCTACCGAAGGGGAGGCCTACGAGCAGTACTTC CASSRHHATEGEAYEQYF
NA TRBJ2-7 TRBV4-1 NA TGCGCCAGCAGCCAAGATCAAAACAGCGCCGAGCAGTACTTC CASSQDQNSAEQYF
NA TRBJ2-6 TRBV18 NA TGTGCCAGCTCACTTCTTGACACTTATCTCTCTGGGGCCAACGTCCTGACTTTC CASSLLDTYLSGANVLTF
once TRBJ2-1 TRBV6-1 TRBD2 TGTGCCAGCAGTGGACTAGCGGACCCCTCCTACAATGAGCAGTTCTTC CASSGLADPSYNEQFF